This T cell receptor (beta chain) was retrieved from a study of blood T cell repertoires in COVID-19. TCRdb keeps only in-frame clones here, not all; method: immunoSEQ multiplex PCR. The sample consists of over 150,000 clones, around 90% of them appearing once. The junction had 8 bases not matched to a gene; V was cut back by 4 bases and J by 3 bases. The CDR3 runs 15 residues. Per germline, CDR1 SQVTM and CDR2 ANQGSEA. The chain links TRBV29-1 to TRBJ2-3, with 9 positions matching TRBD1. Sample: peripheral blood. The clonotype was recovered from a woman aged 55-69 years who had recovered from COVID-19. CDR3 DNA: TGCAGCGTTGTAATATTGGACAGGGGAACAGATACGCAGTATTTT. Translating gives CSVVILDRGTDTQYF.